The 31 T cell receptor beta chains below were found in one sample sequenced in a study of sequential checkpoint blockade in melanoma. Treatment reported: randomized to nivolumab then ipilimumab (arm A) or the reverse (arm B). Some clones are missing from TCRdb's copy, which holds only in-frame ones; the method was immunoSEQ multiplex PCR. Here the sample spans 10,000 or so clones, about 57% being singletons. The material sequenced was CD8+ T cells sorted from blood (inferred from file names), taken from a patient given nivolumab and ipilimumab in sequence. The source of these receptors is a human donor with melanoma.

The chain has TRBV5-4 and TRBJ2-5; 8 bases fit TRBD1. The CDR3 is 14 amino acids. V was pared by 0 bases and J by 6 bases, with 4 bases of the junction left unmatched. Germline lookup yields CDR1 SGHNT and CDR2 YYREEE (reference sequence). The CDR3 loop reads CASSLGQGRQTQYF. In nucleotides, the CDR3 is TGTGCCAGCAGCTTGGGACAGGGGAGGCAGACCCAGTACTTC.

The J gene is TRBJ1-6, the V gene TRBV10-3, with TRBD1 matching over 7 bases. The V segment lost 6 bases and the J segment 6 bases; nucleotides outside the gene matches: 11. From germline, CDR1 is ENHRY and CDR2 SYGVKD. There are 16 residues in the CDR3. CDR3 sequence: CAISGGTGQANSPLHF. The CDR3 DNA sequence: TGTGCCATCAGCGGAGGAACCGGACAGGCTAATTCACCCCTCCACTTT.

The chain uses TRBV4-1 and TRBJ1-4, with a weak D call TRBD1 (5 bases). V was cut by 2 bases and J by 8 bases, with 12 bases left in between. The CDR3 is made up of 14 amino acids. Germline CDR1 is MGHRA and CDR2 is YSYEKL. The CDR3 loop is CASSQRSGREKLFF. The CDR3 DNA sequence: TGCGCCAGCAGCCAACGGTCAGGGCGCGAAAAACTGTTTTTT.

This sequence joins TRBV7-3 and TRBJ2-3, with 15 bases matching TRBD2. CDR1 and CDR2 (germline): SGHTA, FQGTGA. The CDR3 covers 18 residues. Germline trimming cut 5 bases from V and 2 bases from J; bases unmatched to any gene: 8. CDR3 sequence: CASSLHGTSGGSTDTQYF. The CDR3 DNA follows: TGTGCCAGCAGCCTACACGGGACTAGCGGGGGGTCCACAGATACGCAGTATTTT.

This chain joins TRBV19 and TRBJ2-2; D is perhaps TRBD1 (6 bases). The CDR3 totals 16 residues. V dropped 4 bases and J dropped 0 bases, with 12 bases sitting between them. In germline, CDR1 is LNHDA, CDR2 SQIVND (reference sequence). The CDR3 coding sequence is TGTGCCAGTAGTACCCGACAGGCGCCGAACACCGGGGAGCTGTTTTTT. Translation: CASSTRQAPNTGELFF.

With respect to this clone: One end of the junction is discordant with germline, which a read error may explain. The chain joins TRBV6-4 to TRBJ2-7; D unresolved. The germline V gene has CDR1 MRHNA and CDR2 SNTAGT. This CDR3 has 13 amino acids. CDR3 nucleotide sequence: TGTGCCAGCAGTTACTCAGAGTCGGGCGAGCAGTACTTC. Its protein is CASSYSESGEQYF.

This clone was recorded a few times. V gene TRBV25-1 combines with J gene TRBJ1-5; D perhaps matches TRBD1 (5 bases). V lost 3 bases to trimming and J lost 0 bases, with 9 bases between them. This CDR3 has 15 amino acids. The germline CDR1 and CDR2 sequences are MGHDK and SYGVNS. CDR3 nucleotide sequence: TGTGCCAGCAGTGAGGACACAGATAGCAATCAGCCCCAGCATTTT. It specifies CASSEDTDSNQPQHF.

V and J are TRBV11-2 and TRBJ2-3, with a tentative D call TRBD2 (5 bases). CDR3 size: 17 residues. Germline loops: CDR1 SGHAT, CDR2 FQNNGV. The ends were cut back, 5 bases at V and 4 bases at J, with 22 bases in the middle. Written as DNA, the CDR3 is TGTGCCAGCAGCCCTAGAGGGATCGGGGAGAACCCAGATACGCAGTATTTT. Its translation: CASSPRGIGENPDTQYF. Filled out from reference TRBV11-2 and TRBJ2-3, the complete variable domain reads EAGVAQSPRYKIIEKRQSVAFWCNPISGHATLYWYQQILGQGPKLLIQFQNNGVVDDSQLPKDRFSAERLKGVDSTLKIQPAKLEDSAVYLCASSPRGIGENPDTQYFGPGTRLTVL.

The chain employs TRBV27 and TRBJ1-1; D may be TRBD1 (6 bases). Germline V gene lookup returns CDR1 MNHEY and CDR2 SMNVEV (reference sequence). This CDR3 contains 13 residues. V lost 2 bases and J 5 bases, leaving 9 bases between the germline ends. CDR3 residues: CASSLQGWTEAFF. In nucleotides, the CDR3 is TGTGCCAGCAGTTTACAGGGGTGGACTGAAGCTTTCTTT.

This clone qualifies as medium-sized. This chain joins TRBV7-2 and TRBJ2-5; D perhaps matches TRBD1 (6 bases). CDR3 size: 12 residues. Germline values: CDR1 SGHTA, CDR2 FQGNSA. Trimming left V 5 bases short and J 7 bases short, with 11 bases between. The DNA of the CDR3 is TGTGCCAGCAGCCCGGACAGCGGGACCCAGTACTTC. Its protein product is CASSPDSGTQYF.

The rearrangement links TRBV6-1 to TRBJ2-7; 13 bases are shared with TRBD2. V was clipped by 7 bases and J by 5 bases; unmatched bases: 8. Germline loops: CDR1 MNHNS, CDR2 SASEGT. This CDR3 is built from 15 residues. The CDR3 nucleotides read TGTGCCAGCACCTCCGGGACTAGCGGGATGAACGAGCAGTACTTC. This sequence encodes CASTSGTSGMNEQYF.

The chain employs TRBV4-3 and TRBJ1-2; maybe TRBD1 (6 bases). The CDR3 consists of 11 residues. Per germline, CDR1 LGHNA and CDR2 YSLEER. V shed 6 bases and J shed 8 bases, with 10 bases lying between them. The CDR3 sequence is CASRQGLGYTF. The CDR3 nucleotides read TGCGCCAGCAGACAGGGTCTGGGCTACACCTTC.

In its sample, this clone was seen a few times. A single base separates this from a much larger clone, so it may be a read error. Distinct nucleotide sequences in the sample also encode this CDR3. This chain connects TRBV5-6 to TRBJ2-7, with D tentatively TRBD2 (6 bases). In germline, CDR1 is SGHDT, CDR2 YYEEEE. This CDR3 is 15 amino acids long. Trimming pared 4 bases from V and 0 bases from J, leaving 14 bases between. The CDR3 region has the DNA TGTGCCAGCAGCGGGGGACTGCCTAGCTCCTACGAGCAGTACTTC. It codes for CASSGGLPSSYEQYF.

The chain recombines TRBV30 with TRBJ1-3; tentatively, D is TRBD1 (5 bases). Germline lookup yields CDR1 GTSNPN and CDR2 SVGIG (reference sequence). The CDR3 totals 14 residues. Trimming pared 2 bases from V and 11 bases from J, leaving 19 bases between. For the CDR3, the DNA is TGTGCCTGGAGTTCAGACAGAGAAAGGAAACCCATATATTTT. The encoded protein is CAWSSDRERKPIYF.

This clone occurred a few times. V usage is TRBV7-8 and J usage is TRBJ2-7, with D perhaps matching TRBD2 (5 bases). Germline CDR1 SGHVS, CDR2 FQNEAQ. CDR3 size: 14 residues. The V end lost 1 base, the J end lost 4 bases, and 11 bases lay between the germline ends. The CDR3 sequence: CASSLDVGGYEQYF. The CDR3, as DNA: TGTGCCAGCAGCTTAGATGTAGGAGGATACGAGCAGTACTTC.

By share, this clone counts as medium-sized. V usage is TRBV7-2 and J usage is TRBJ1-5; D ambiguous. This CDR3 spans 14 amino acids. Looked up from germline, CDR1 is SGHTA and CDR2 is FQGNSA. The ends were cut back, 5 bases at V and 6 bases at J, with 14 bases in the middle. The CDR3 coding sequence is TGTGCCAGCAGCGCGGGCGGGTCTAGTCAGCCCCAGCATTTT. Its protein product is CASSAGGSSQPQHF.

This clone was observed a few times. The chain has TRBV19 and TRBJ2-3; D is uncertain. The V end lost 8 bases, the J end lost 2 bases, and 8 bases lay between the germline ends. Germline V gene lookup returns CDR1 LNHDA and CDR2 SQIVND (reference sequence). CDR3 length: 12 amino acids. The CDR3: CASGRNTDTQYF. DNA of the CDR3: TGTGCCAGTGGCAGGAACACAGATACGCAGTATTTT.

This chain connects TRBV4-3 to TRBJ1-2; D perhaps matches TRBD1 (5 bases). The CDR3 is made up of 13 amino acids. The germline gives CDR1 LGHNA, CDR2 YSLEER. The ends were cut back, 5 bases at V and 5 bases at J, with 12 bases in the middle. The CDR3 protein is CASSGRGGYGYTF. The CDR3 DNA sequence: TGCGCCAGCAGCGGGCGGGGGGGGTATGGCTACACCTTC.

This clone was detected once. This chain links TRBV15 with TRBJ2-7; 13 bases are shared with TRBD2. Looked up from germline, CDR1 is LNHNV and CDR2 is YYDKDF (reference sequence). The junction had 6 bases not matched to a gene; V was cut back by 3 bases and J by 7 bases. CDR3 size: 15 residues. The CDR3 DNA is TGTGCCACCAGCAGCGGACTAGCGGGAGCCCCGGAGCAGTACTTC. This encodes CATSSGLAGAPEQYF.

In this sample, this clone turned up a few times. This chain connects TRBV7-3 to TRBJ2-1; the D is unclear. The V gene lost 5 bases and the J gene lost 3 bases, with 17 bases spanning the gap. The CDR3 covers 16 residues. The germline CDR1 and CDR2 sequences are SGHTA and FQGTGA. The CDR3 coding sequence is TGTGCCAGCAGCCCCCATCGAACAGTTAACTACAATGAGCAGTTCTTC. This encodes CASSPHRTVNYNEQFF.

This chain connects TRBV28 to TRBJ2-2; no definite D call. Germline CDR1 is MDHEN and CDR2 is SYDVKM. Trimming left V 5 bases short and J 0 bases short, with 16 bases between. This CDR3 is 17 amino acids long. In DNA form, the CDR3 reads TGTGCCAGCAGTCCAGACTCTAGTATAGCGAACACCGGGGAGCTGTTTTTT. This gives the protein CASSPDSSIANTGELFF.

This chain links TRBV19 with TRBJ1-5; 8 bases match TRBD1. V lost 4 bases to trimming and J lost 1 base; unmatched junction nucleotides: 9. The length of the CDR3 is 17 residues. The germline V gene has CDR1 LNHDA and CDR2 SQIVND (reference sequence). The CDR3 protein is CASSNSRQGKSNQPQHF. The CDR3 nucleotides are TGTGCCAGTAGTAACTCGAGACAGGGGAAAAGCAATCAGCCCCAGCATTTT.

The V gene is TRBV2, the J gene TRBJ2-7; TRBD1 matches at 8 bases. Trimming took 6 bases from V and 5 from J; bases not matched to a gene: 3. CDR3 length: 12 residues. CDR1 and CDR2 from the germline V gene are SNHLY and FYNNEI. CDR3 coding DNA: TGTGCCAGCAGGGACAGGGTCCACGAGCAGTACTTC. Protein product: CASRDRVHEQYF.

V gene TRBV5-6 combines with J gene TRBJ1-2; 7 bases are a match to TRBD1. The CDR3 length is 14 residues. V lost 4 bases to trimming and J lost 4 bases; unmatched junction nucleotides: 7. Germline loops: CDR1 SGHDT, CDR2 YYEEEE. In DNA form, the CDR3 reads TGTGCCAGCAGCCCGGACAGGATTCGCTATGGCTACACCTTC. Its protein product is CASSPDRIRYGYTF.

The V and J genes are TRBV7-2 and TRBJ2-7; maybe TRBD2 (7 bases). The V end lost 5 bases, the J end lost 3 bases, and 17 bases lay between the germline ends. The germline gives CDR1 SGHTA, CDR2 FQGNSA. CDR3 size: 15 residues. The CDR3 sequence: CASSQEGGEGYEQYF. The CDR3 DNA sequence: TGTGCCAGCAGCCAAGAGGGGGGGGAAGGCTACGAGCAGTACTTC.

The chain combines TRBV9 with TRBJ2-5; 16 bases agree with TRBD2. Per germline, CDR1 SGDLS and CDR2 YYNGEE. The CDR3 has 19 residues. J gave up 5 bases and V 4 bases, and 14 bases lay outside the gene matches. This chain's CDR3 is CASSPNTGLAGGPGETQYF. The CDR3 region has the DNA TGTGCCAGCAGCCCAAATACGGGACTAGCGGGAGGGCCGGGGGAGACCCAGTACTTC.

The CDR3 region has the DNA TGTGCCAGCAGCTCGGGACAAGCCCCCTTCTTGAGCTCCTACGAGCAGTACTTC. Protein: CASSSGQAPFLSSYEQYF. The chain has TRBV5-4 and TRBJ2-7, with D possibly matching TRBD1 (6 bases). The germline V gene encodes CDR1 SGHNT and CDR2 YYREEE (reference sequence). There are 18 residues in the CDR3. V dropped 3 bases and J dropped 0 bases, with 22 bases sitting between them.

This clone was detected a few times. This chain links TRBV27 with TRBJ2-2, with TRBD2 as a possible D gene (5 bases). The CDR3 covers 15 residues. CDR1 and CDR2 from the germline V gene are MNHEY and SMNVEV (reference sequence). V was trimmed by 6 bases and J by 7 bases, leaving 18 bases between them. The CDR3, as DNA: TGTGCCAGCAGCGCCGGAGGTAGAAGTAACGGGGAGCTGTTTTTT. Translation: CASSAGGRSNGELFF.

There are a few counts of this clone. Other DNA sequences from this sample encode an identical CDR3 as well. V gene TRBV7-2 combines with J gene TRBJ1-1, with 8 nucleotides matching TRBD1. J gave up 5 bases and V 1 base, and 6 bases lay outside the gene matches. CDR3 length equals 15 residues. CDR1 is SGHTA, CDR2 FQGNSA, per germline. The CDR3 DNA sequence: TGTGCCAGCAGCTTAGTCCAGGGGGCTGGGACTGAAGCTTTCTTT. Residues: CASSLVQGAGTEAFF.

This clone has just a few counts. The V gene is TRBV6-1, the J gene TRBJ2-3, with TRBD2 matching 12 bases. The CDR3 has 14 residues. Germline V gives CDR1 MNHNS, CDR2 SASEGT. V shed 5 bases, J shed 4 bases, and the junction held 1 base outside the gene matches. CDR3 region: CASSWTSGADTQYF. DNA for the CDR3: TGTGCCAGCAGTTGGACTAGCGGGGCAGATACGCAGTATTTT.

The chain carries TRBV6-6 and TRBJ1-5; perhaps TRBD1 as D (6 bases). This CDR3 is 14 amino acids long. V was trimmed by 5 bases and J by 0 bases, leaving 8 bases between them. Per the germline V gene, CDR1 is MNHNY and CDR2 is SVGAGI (reference sequence). The CDR3 region has the DNA TGTGCCAGCAGTGCAGGGGATAGCAATCAGCCCCAGCATTTT. Translated: CASSAGDSNQPQHF.